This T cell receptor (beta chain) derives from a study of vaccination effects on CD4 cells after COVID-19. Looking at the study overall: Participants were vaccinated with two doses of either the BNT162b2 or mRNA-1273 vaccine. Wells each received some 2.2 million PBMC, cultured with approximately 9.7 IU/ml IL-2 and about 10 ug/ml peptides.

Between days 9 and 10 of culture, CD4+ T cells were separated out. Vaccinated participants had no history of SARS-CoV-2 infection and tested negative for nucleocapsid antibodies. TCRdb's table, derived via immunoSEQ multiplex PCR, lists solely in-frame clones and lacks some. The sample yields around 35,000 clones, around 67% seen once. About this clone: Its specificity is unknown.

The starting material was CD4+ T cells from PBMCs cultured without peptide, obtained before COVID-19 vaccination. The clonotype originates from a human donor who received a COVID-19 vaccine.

The CDR3 bases are TGTGCCAGCTCACCACCGGGACAATTAGCCAAAAACATTCAGTACTTC. Amino acids: CASSPPGQLAKNIQYF. This chain links TRBV18 with TRBJ2-4; weak D call: TRBD1 (6 bases). This CDR3 has 16 residues. Germline V gives CDR1 KGHSH, CDR2 LQKENI. V gave up 0 bases and J gave up 0 bases, with 9 bases separating them.